This paragraph reports one TCR beta chain. This receptor's antigen is unknown. No qualities accompany the bases; no much larger clone lies one base away. Healthy HIV-negative adults with no recently reported acute infections or vaccinations were included as donors. Every donor was a Caucasian adult residing in Nashville, Tennessee, USA. Magnetic negative selection was used to enrich CD4+ T cells, after which naive cells were positively selected on CD45RA and the negative fraction became the memory subset. After blood collection by leukapheresis, PBMCs were isolated using Ficoll-Histopaque density gradient centrifugation and then cryopreserved in the vapor phase of liquid nitrogen. Analytical flow cytometry was used to check the purity and quantity of every magnetically sorted T cell population. From each sorted fraction, genomic DNA was isolated and quantified by UV absorbance on a Nanodrop 2000c.

Using the deep immunoSEQ assay, TCR CDR3 regions were amplified from genomic DNA by multiplex PCR. Extracted genomic DNA from each cell subset was spread evenly across all wells of several immunoSEQ 96-well plates, with each plate serving as a replicate. For sorted subsets, 150 to 200 ng genomic DNA, equal to 30,000 or so T cell genomes, was loaded into each replicate PCR. Purified libraries were measured with a Qubit 3.0 fluorometer, size-checked on a Bioanalyzer 2100, and measured again with the KAPA Library Quantification kit. Every immunoSEQ 96-well plate was sequenced on a dedicated single-read 150-cycle Illumina NextSeq 550 flow cell. Under the source paper's analysis protocol: The immunoSEQ output contained only junctional sequences without quality scores, so filtering could not match that applied to full-length reads. To assign V/J genes and CDR3, sequences were annotated using PyIR, a Python wrapper for IgBLAST v1.9, with IMGT germline references. Reads were removed for weak V/J assignments (E-value above 1e-6), missing CDR3, stop codons, out-of-frame junctions, or ambiguous translated residues. V3J clonotypes were defined as sequences sharing an identical inferred V gene, J gene, and CDR3 amino acid sequence. Percentage overlap between repertoires was computed as shared unique clonotypes divided by the size of the smaller repertoire. Richness of each repertoire was evaluated using RTK rarefaction, the Chao1 estimator, and Recon v2.1 estimates of unobserved clonotypes. For all TCRbeta clonotypes obtained by the gDNA method from four donors, generation probabilities were computed with OLGA. The table comes from immuneACCESS by way of TCRdb, which keeps in-frame sequences with V and J called. Part of the clones is missing from these tables; in studies checked, under half for an unresolved V gene and the rest for unknown reasons. V, J and clone size were drawn from that table, and D and trimming were deduced from the DNA. The sample contains roughly 2.2 million clones, 80% to 95% of them found a single time. The ten top clones hold around 0.4% of the sample.

The source of the sample is a study of shared clonotypes between healthy human individuals (dated by TCRdb to 2020 to 2022). Regarding the complete study: A couple of women and a few men aged 18 to 49 years were included in the cohort. For each donor, CD4 naive and CD4 memory were each run on three plates, CD8 naive on two plates, and CD8 memory on one plate. To estimate repertoire size and how much clonotype sharing occurs between individuals, the study deeply sequenced the blood TCR repertoires of five healthy adults. Different laboratories and diverse techniques were used to prepare libraries and sequence TCR repertoires, to increase sequencing depth and limit assay-specific biases. Per donor, leukapheresis produced somewhere between about 0.94 and 9 billion PBMCs.

Including the terminal cysteine and phenylalanine, the CDR3 comprises 17 residues. Only the CDR3 DNA is retained, 51 bases long and in frame from the first base. The germline V gene sets CDR1 to SGHTA and CDR2 to FQGNSA. After removal of 6 bases from V and 6 bases from J, the junction retains 13 bases not matched to a gene. The paper's findings and limits, for the study overall: Across four donors, approximately 4.9% of naive CD4, roughly 3.5% of naive CD8, approximately 2.5% of memory CD4, and about 0.4% of memory CD8 clonotypes were shared. Incomplete sequencing was indicated by rarefaction of sorted-subset datasets, despite the large sequencing depth. Only blood was sampled, and tissue TCR repertoires likely differ from those in blood. Based on pairwise subsampling, the degree of clonotype sharing among donors was expected to be affected by sequencing depth. Naive subsets generally had larger estimated clonotype richness than memory subsets. Higher generation probabilities were observed for clonotypes shared by all four sorted-subset donors than for non-shared clonotypes. Because the study included a small number of donors, the genetic and exposure-history diversity represented was limited.

Specimen: naive CD4+ T cells from PBMCs. Read against the paper, the sample's cell subset or site label means: CD45RA+ positively selected. In this chain, TRBV7-2 is recombined with TRBJ2-1; 11 bases in the junction line up with TRBD2. The TCR sequence derives from a man between 18 and 29 years old in good health. Some clones in this sample may be carry-over from other donors' samples. The CDR3 region has the sequence CASRPKTGTSGVNEQFF. The sequenced DNA is TGTGCCAGCAGACCTAAAACCGGGACTAGCGGAGTCAATGAGCAGTTCTTC.